The 11 T cell receptor beta chains below were found in one sample sequenced in a study of blood T cell repertoires in COVID-19. The repertoire was sequenced with immunoSEQ multiplex PCR; TCRdb's copy has only in-frame clones and lacks some. The sample gives 190,000 or so clones, less than 85% of which show up once; 15% to 20% is in the top ten. Sequencing was performed on PBMCs or T cells enriched from blood (not recorded which). The origin of the receptors is a man between 35 and 55 years old who had recovered from COVID-19.

This clone was observed once. CDR3 loop: CASSELGTGQETQYF. The CDR3 region has the DNA TGTGCCAGCAGTGAATTGGGGACAGGGCAAGAGACCCAGTACTTC. This chain uses TRBV6-1 with TRBJ2-5; 9 bases fit TRBD1. This CDR3 is built from 15 residues. The J segment lost 2 bases and the V segment lost 2 bases, leaving 3 bases of the junction unmatched. Germline values: CDR1 MNHNS, CDR2 SASEGT.

This chain connects TRBV9 to TRBJ1-6; D not certain. Trimming took off 4 bases at V and 0 bases at J, with 11 bases between the two ends. The CDR3 sequence is 16 residues long. Looked up from germline, CDR1 is SGDLS and CDR2 is YYNGEE. CDR3 residues: CASSLGGNSYNSPLHF. In DNA, the CDR3 is TGTGCCAGCAGCTTAGGAGGGAACTCCTATAATTCACCCCTCCACTTT.

The chain joins TRBV25-1 to TRBJ2-7, with 7 bases identical to TRBD1. CDR1 MGHDK and CDR2 SYGVNS come from the germline V gene. V lost 4 bases and J lost 2; bases outside the gene matches: 5. CDR3 size: 14 residues. As DNA, the CDR3 is TGTGCCAGCAGTGGCGACAGGGTGGCCTACGAGCAGTACTTC. Protein sequence: CASSGDRVAYEQYF.

This chain connects TRBV2 to TRBJ2-7; TRBD1 matches at 9 bases. The CDR3 covers 13 residues. Germline assignment: CDR1 SNHLY and CDR2 FYNNEI. The trim removed 8 bases at V and 1 base at J, leaving 3 bases unmatched. CDR3 in DNA: TGTGCCAGCGCCGGGACAGGGTCCTACGAGCAGTACTTC. Translating it yields CASAGTGSYEQYF.

The chain carries TRBV5-5 and TRBJ2-7; 14 bases fit TRBD2. This CDR3 spans 20 amino acids. J was trimmed by 1 base and V by 1 base; bases with no gene match: 13. Germline V gene sequence: CDR1 SGHKS, CDR2 YYEKEE (reference sequence). The CDR3 DNA is TGTGCCAGCAGCTTGAGGAGCCCCGGGACTAGCGGGAGCCTATCCTACGAGCAGTACTTC. Encoded protein: CASSLRSPGTSGSLSYEQYF.

The chain uses TRBV18 and TRBJ2-7; TRBD1 agrees at 8 bases. Trimming took 3 bases from V and 3 from J; bases not matched to a gene: 7. The CDR3 length is 15 residues. Germline loops: CDR1 KGHSH, CDR2 LQKENI. CDR3 region: CASSPSDRGSYEQYF. CDR3 DNA sequence: TGTGCCAGCTCACCCTCAGACAGGGGAAGCTACGAGCAGTACTTC.

CDR3 DNA: TGTGCCAGCAGTTACCCCCAGGGGTGGGATGGCTACACCTTC. It specifies CASSYPQGWDGYTF. The V and J genes are TRBV6-2 or TRBV6-3 and TRBJ1-2, with D tentatively TRBD1 (6 bases). Per the germline V gene, CDR1 is MNHEY and CDR2 is SVGEGT. The V end lost 2 bases, the J end lost 6 bases, and 13 bases lay between the germline ends. The CDR3 contains 14 residues.

The rearrangement joins TRBV9 to TRBJ2-5, with TRBD2 as a possible D gene (6 bases). CDR1 is SGDLS, CDR2 YYNGEE, per germline. The length of the CDR3 is 12 residues. V lost 3 bases and J 4 bases, leaving 7 bases between the germline ends. CDR3 sequence (DNA): TGTGCCAGCAGCGCCGGGGGAGAGACCCAGTACTTC. It encodes CASSAGGETQYF.

The chain combines TRBV19 with TRBJ2-7, with 8 bases matching TRBD2. This CDR3 comprises 13 residues. Looked up from germline, CDR1 is LNHDA and CDR2 is SQIVND (reference sequence). The V and J ends lost 4 bases and 1 base, in that order; junction bases with no gene match: 0. In DNA form, the CDR3 reads TGTGCCAGTAGTACGGGAGGGTCCTACGAGCAGTACTTC. Its translation: CASSTGGSYEQYF.

J is TRBJ1-2 and V is TRBV19; 8 nucleotides match TRBD1. Germline loops: CDR1 LNHDA, CDR2 SQIVND (reference sequence). Trimming cost V 6 bases and J 3 bases; bases outside gene matches: 9. The CDR3 has 15 residues. The CDR3 region has the DNA TGTGCCAGTAGGTCAGAAGGGACAGGCGACTATGGCTACACCTTC. Amino acids: CASRSEGTGDYGYTF.

V and J are TRBV7-2 and TRBJ1-5, with 7 bases identical to TRBD1. Trimming cost V 5 bases and J 4 bases; bases outside gene matches: 8. The CDR3 runs 15 residues. Germline values: CDR1 SGHTA, CDR2 FQGNSA. CDR3 residues: CASSPQTGLNQPQHF. In DNA form, the CDR3 reads TGTGCCAGCAGCCCGCAGACAGGGTTGAATCAGCCCCAGCATTTT. The complete variable domain, with remaining parts taken from reference TRBV7-2 and TRBJ1-5, reads GAGVSQSPSNKVTEKGKDVELRCDPISGHTALYWYRQSLGQGLEFLIYFQGNSAPDKSGLPSDRFSAERTGGSVSTLTIQRTQQEDSAVYLCASSPQTGLNQPQHFGDGTRLSIL.